This record looks at one TCR beta chain sequence and its context. This CDR3 spans 18 amino acids. Trimming removed 0 bases at V and 0 bases at J, with 17 bases between. Germline V CDR1 and CDR2: SGHAT, FQNNGV. Pooling of second doses given at about 4 or about 12 weeks was done. The data derive from a study of T cell responses to AZD1222 COVID-19 vaccine. TCRdb's copy holds only in-frame clones and misses some; the assay was immunoSEQ multiplex PCR. Here the sample spans around 160,000 clones, under 95% being singletons. The sequence was obtained from an adult who received the AZD1222 COVID-19 vaccine. The sequenced sample was peripheral blood, obtained 28 days after the second AZD1222 dose. This chain links TRBV11-2 with TRBJ1-1; D might be TRBD1 (5 bases). The CDR3 region has the DNA TGTGCCAGCAGCTTAGATCAGGGCCGGGAGTACCTGAACACTGAAGCTTTCTTT. This encodes CASSLDQGREYLNTEAFF.